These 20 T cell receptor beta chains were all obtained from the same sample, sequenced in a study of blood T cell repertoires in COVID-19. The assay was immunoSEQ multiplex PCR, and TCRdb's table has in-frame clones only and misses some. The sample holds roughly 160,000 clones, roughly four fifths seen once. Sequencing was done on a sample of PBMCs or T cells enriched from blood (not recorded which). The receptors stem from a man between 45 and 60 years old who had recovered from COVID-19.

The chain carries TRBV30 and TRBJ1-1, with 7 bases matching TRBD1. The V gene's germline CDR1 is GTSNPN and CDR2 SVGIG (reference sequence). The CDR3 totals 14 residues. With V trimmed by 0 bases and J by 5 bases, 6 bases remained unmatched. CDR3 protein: CAWSVSGGGTEAFF. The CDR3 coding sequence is TGTGCCTGGAGTGTATCAGGGGGTGGAACTGAAGCTTTCTTT.

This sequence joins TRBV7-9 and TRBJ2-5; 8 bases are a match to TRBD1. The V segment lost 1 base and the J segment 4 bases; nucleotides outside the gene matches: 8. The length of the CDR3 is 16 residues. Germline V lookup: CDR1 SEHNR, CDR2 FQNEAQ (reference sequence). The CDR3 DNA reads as TGTGCCAGCAGCTTAGAAACCAGGACAGGGAGAGAGACCCAGTACTTC. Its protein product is CASSLETRTGRETQYF.

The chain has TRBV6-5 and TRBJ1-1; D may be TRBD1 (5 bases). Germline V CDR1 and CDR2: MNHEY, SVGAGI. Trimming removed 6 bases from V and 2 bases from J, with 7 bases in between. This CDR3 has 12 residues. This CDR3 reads CASRTVNTEAFF. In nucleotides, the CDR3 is TGTGCCAGCAGGACAGTCAACACTGAAGCTTTCTTT.

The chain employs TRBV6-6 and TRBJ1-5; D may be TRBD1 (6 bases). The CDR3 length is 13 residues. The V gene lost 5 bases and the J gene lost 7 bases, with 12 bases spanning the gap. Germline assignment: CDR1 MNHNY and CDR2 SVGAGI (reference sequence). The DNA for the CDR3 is TGTGCCAGCAGTGGACAGCAACTCCAGCCCCAGCATTTT. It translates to CASSGQQLQPQHF.

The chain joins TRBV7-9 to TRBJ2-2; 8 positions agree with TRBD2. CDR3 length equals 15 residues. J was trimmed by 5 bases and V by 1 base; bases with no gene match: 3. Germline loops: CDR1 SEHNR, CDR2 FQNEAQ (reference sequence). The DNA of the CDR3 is TGTGCCAGCAGCTTAGACCCTAGCGGGACCGGGGAGCTGTTTTTT. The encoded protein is CASSLDPSGTGELFF.

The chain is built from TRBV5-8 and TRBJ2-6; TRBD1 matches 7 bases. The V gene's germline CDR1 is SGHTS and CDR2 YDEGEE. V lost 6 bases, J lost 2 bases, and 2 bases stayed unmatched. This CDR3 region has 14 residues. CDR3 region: CASNQGAGANVLTF. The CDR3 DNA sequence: TGTGCCAGCAATCAGGGGGCTGGGGCCAACGTCCTGACTTTC. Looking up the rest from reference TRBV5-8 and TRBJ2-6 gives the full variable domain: EAGVTQSPTHLIKTRGQQATLRCSPISGHTSVYWYQQALGLGLQFLLWYDEGEERNRGNFPPRFSGRQFPNYSSELNVNALELEDSALYLCASNQGAGANVLTFGAGSRLTVL.

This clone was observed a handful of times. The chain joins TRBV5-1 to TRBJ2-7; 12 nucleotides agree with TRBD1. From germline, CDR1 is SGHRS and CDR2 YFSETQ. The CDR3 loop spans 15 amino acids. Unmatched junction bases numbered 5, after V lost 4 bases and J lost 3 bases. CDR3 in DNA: TGCGCCAGCAGCCGGGGACAGGGGGCGGACTACGAGCAGTACTTC. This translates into CASSRGQGADYEQYF.

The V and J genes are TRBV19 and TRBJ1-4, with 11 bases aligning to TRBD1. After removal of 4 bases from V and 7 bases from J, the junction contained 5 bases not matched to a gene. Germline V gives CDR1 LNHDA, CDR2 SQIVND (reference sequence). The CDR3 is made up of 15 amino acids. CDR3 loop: CASSTDRGRIEKLFF. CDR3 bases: TGTGCCAGTAGTACGGACAGGGGGCGGATTGAAAAACTGTTTTTT.

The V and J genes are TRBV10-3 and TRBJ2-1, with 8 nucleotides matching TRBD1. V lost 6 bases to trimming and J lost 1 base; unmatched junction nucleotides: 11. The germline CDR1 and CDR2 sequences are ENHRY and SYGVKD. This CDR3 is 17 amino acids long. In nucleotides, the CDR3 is TGTGCCATCAGGGGACAGGTAGGATTGCGGTCCTACAATGAGCAGTTCTTC. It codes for CAIRGQVGLRSYNEQFF.

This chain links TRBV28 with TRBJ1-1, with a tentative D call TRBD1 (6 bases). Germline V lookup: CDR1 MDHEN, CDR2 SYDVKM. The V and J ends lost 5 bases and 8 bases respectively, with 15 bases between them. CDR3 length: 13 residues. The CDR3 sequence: CASSLLQGPEAFF. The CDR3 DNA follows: TGTGCCAGCAGTCTCCTACAGGGCCCCGAAGCTTTCTTT.

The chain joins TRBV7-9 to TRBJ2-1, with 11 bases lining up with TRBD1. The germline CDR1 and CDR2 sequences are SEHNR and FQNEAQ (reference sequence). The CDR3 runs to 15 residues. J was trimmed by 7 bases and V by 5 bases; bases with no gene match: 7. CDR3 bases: TGTGCCAGCAGCGCCCTGGACAGGGGGCAAAATGAGCAGTTCTTC. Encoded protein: CASSALDRGQNEQFF. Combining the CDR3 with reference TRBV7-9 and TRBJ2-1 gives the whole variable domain DTGVSQNPRHKITKRGQNVTFRCDPISEHNRLYWYRQTLGQGPEFLTYFQNEAQLEKSRLLSDRFSAERPKGSFSTLEIQRTEQGDSAMYLCASSALDRGQNEQFFGPGTRLTVL.

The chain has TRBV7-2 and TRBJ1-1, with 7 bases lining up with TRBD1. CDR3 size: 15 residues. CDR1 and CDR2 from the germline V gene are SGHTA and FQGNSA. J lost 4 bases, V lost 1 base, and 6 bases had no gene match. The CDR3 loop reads CASSLVQGVGTEAFF. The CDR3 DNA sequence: TGTGCCAGCAGCTTAGTGCAGGGGGTGGGCACTGAAGCTTTCTTT.

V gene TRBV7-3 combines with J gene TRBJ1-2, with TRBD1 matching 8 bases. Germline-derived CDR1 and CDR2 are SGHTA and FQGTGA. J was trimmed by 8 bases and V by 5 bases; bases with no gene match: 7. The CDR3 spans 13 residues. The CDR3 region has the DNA TGTGCCAGCAGCCTGGGACAGGTGGGAGGCTACACCTTC. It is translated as CASSLGQVGGYTF.

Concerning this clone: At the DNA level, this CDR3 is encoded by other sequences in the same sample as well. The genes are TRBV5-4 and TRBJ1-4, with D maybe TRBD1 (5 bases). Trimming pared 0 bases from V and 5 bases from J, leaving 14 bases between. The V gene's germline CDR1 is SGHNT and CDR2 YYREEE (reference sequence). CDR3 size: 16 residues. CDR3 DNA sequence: TGTGCCAGCAGCTTGGCCGGGGGACGGGGAAATGAAAAACTGTTTTTT. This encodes CASSLAGGRGNEKLFF.

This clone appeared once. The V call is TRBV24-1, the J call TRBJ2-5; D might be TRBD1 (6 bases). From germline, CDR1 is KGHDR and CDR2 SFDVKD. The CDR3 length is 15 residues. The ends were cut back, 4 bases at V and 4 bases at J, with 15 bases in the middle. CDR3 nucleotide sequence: TGTGCCACCAGTGACCCCACAGGGAAGGGAGAGACCCAGTACTTC. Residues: CATSDPTGKGETQYF.

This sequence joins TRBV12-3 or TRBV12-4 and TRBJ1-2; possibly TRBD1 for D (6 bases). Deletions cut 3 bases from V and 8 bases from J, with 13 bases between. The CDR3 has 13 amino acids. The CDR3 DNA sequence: TGTGCCAGCAGTTTCGGCAGGGGTATAGGCTACACCTTC. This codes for CASSFGRGIGYTF.

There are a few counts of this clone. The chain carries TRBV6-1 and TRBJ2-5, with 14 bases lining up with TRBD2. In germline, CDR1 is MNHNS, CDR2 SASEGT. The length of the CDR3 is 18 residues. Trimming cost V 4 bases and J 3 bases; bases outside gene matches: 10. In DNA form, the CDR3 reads TGTGCCAGCAGTGGGGTGAGGCCGGGACTAGCGGGAGAAGAGACCCAGTACTTC. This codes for CASSGVRPGLAGEETQYF.

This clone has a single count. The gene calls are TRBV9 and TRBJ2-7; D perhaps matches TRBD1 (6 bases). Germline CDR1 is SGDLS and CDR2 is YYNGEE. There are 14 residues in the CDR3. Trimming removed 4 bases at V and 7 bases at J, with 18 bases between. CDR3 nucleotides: TGTGCCAGCAGCCTGGGACACCCAGAGAGGGAGCAGTACTTC. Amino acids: CASSLGHPEREQYF. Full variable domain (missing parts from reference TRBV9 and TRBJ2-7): DSGVTQTPKHLITATGQRVTLRCSPRSGDLSVYWYQQSLDQGLQFLIQYYNGEERAKGNILERFSAQQFPDLHSELNLSSLELGDSALYFCASSLGHPEREQYFGPGTRLTVT.

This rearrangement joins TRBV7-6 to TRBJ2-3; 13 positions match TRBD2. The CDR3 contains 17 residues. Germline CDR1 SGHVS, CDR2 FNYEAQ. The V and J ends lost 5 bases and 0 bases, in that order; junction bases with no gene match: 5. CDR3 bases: TGTGCCAGCAGCCCCCCGGGACTAGCGGGAAGCACAGATACGCAGTATTTT. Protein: CASSPPGLAGSTDTQYF.

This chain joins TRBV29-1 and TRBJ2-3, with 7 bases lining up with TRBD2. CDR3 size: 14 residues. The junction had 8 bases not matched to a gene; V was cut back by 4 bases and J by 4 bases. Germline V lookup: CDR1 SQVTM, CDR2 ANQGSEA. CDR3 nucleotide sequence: TGCAGCGTTGTTGGGACTACCGCGGCAGATACGCAGTATTTT. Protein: CSVVGTTAADTQYF.